These 3 T cell receptor beta chains originate from one sample sequenced in a study of T cell responses to AZD1222 COVID-19 vaccine. Clones were read by immunoSEQ multiplex PCR, and TCRdb kept only the in-frame ones, dropping some. This table has 100,000 to 150,000 clones, 90% to 95% appearing once. The material sequenced was peripheral blood, taken on day 0 of AZD1222 vaccination. These receptors came from an adult in good health.

The chain uses TRBV3-1 (or the pseudogene TRBV3-2) and TRBJ2-2; no clear D gene. Trimming cost V 0 bases and J 0 bases, with 8 bases left between them. The CDR3 has 16 amino acids. Germline V lookup: CDR1 LGHDT, CDR2 YNNKEL (reference sequence). CDR3 sequence reads: CASSQEYKTNTGELFF. CDR3 sequence (DNA): TGTGCCAGCAGCCAAGAGTACAAAACGAACACCGGGGAGCTGTTTTTT.

The chain is built from TRBV6-5 and TRBJ1-5; 11 positions match TRBD1. With 6 bases clipped from V and 4 bases from J, the junction kept 5 bases outside the gene matches. Germline V gene data show CDR1 as MNHEY and CDR2 as SVGAGI. This CDR3 has 15 amino acids. The CDR3 DNA sequence: TGTGCCAGCAGGCCGGACAGGGGGCCAAATCAGCCCCAGCATTTT. It is translated as CASRPDRGPNQPQHF.

The genes are TRBV27 and TRBJ1-1; D uncertain. Germline V gene lookup returns CDR1 MNHEY and CDR2 SMNVEV (reference sequence). This CDR3 has 13 residues. The V and J ends lost 6 bases and 0 bases respectively, with 8 bases between them. CDR3 bases: TGTGCCAGCAGCAGGATCATGAACACTGAAGCTTTCTTT. Its protein is CASSRIMNTEAFF.